The 14 T cell receptor beta chains listed next were all sequenced from one sample in a study of Tregs in tolerant kidney transplant recipients. Libraries were prepared by immunoSEQ multiplex PCR; TCRdb keeps only in-frame clonotypes and omits some of them. The sample's table shows fewer than 6,500 clones. Recipients received nonmyeloablative bone marrow transplants from related graft donors, with transient mixed chimerism. The sample was CD4+ T cells from blood (PBMCs), taken roughly 14 months after the transplant. These receptors came from a human patient who received a combined kidney and bone marrow transplant. Part of the T cell pool may stem from the graft donor.

The CDR3 sequence is CASSPPEGTSYGYTF. The covered CDR3 bases are TGTGCCAGCTCACCACCAGAGGGGACTTCCTATGGC. The rearrangement links TRBV18 to TRBJ1-2; D is possibly TRBD1 (5 bases). The read terminates 3 residues before the CDR3 end, so the remaining end is supplied by the germline J gene. Per the germline V gene, CDR1 is KGHSH and CDR2 is LQKENI. The CDR3 loop spans 15 amino acids. Trimming took 0 bases from V and 4 from J, leaving 12 bases between them.

This clone is identified as medium-sized from frequency. The sequenced fragment ends 3 residues before the CDR3 boundary, so the rest is inferred from the germline J gene. The J gene is TRBJ2-7, the V gene TRBV2; TRBD1 might be the D (6 bases). V lost 9 bases and J lost 1, with 10 bases in between. Germline V gives CDR1 SNHLY, CDR2 FYNNEI. The CDR3 has 12 amino acids. The part of the CDR3 DNA that was read is TGTGCCAGTAAAGGACAGTCCTACGAG. It codes for CASKGQSYE. From start to end, the CDR3 is CASKGQSYEQYF. Based on the CDR3 plus reference TRBV2 and TRBJ2-7, the full variable domain is EPEVTQTPSHQVTQMGQEVILRCVPISNHLYFYWYRQILGQKVEFLVSFYNNEISEKSEIFDDQFSVERPDGSNFTLKIRSTKLEDSAMYFCASKGQSYEQYFGPGTRLTVT.

This clone counts as medium-sized by frequency. The missing CDR3 end, 3 residues past where the read stops, is filled in from the germline J gene. The chain carries TRBV9 and TRBJ1-2, with D unresolved. The CDR3 runs to 14 residues. Looked up from germline, CDR1 is SGDLS and CDR2 is YYNGEE. V was trimmed by 1 base and J by 7 bases, leaving 14 bases between them. The CDR3 DNA, read in part, is TGTGCCAGCAGCGTAAGTCGGCCGGGGAGTGGC. Amino acid sequence: CASSVSRPGSG. The full CDR3 protein reads CASSVSRPGSGYTF.

Notes on this clone: The CDR3 goes on 3 residues after the read ends, and that part is filled in from the germline J gene. The gene calls are TRBV20-1 and TRBJ2-1, with D possibly matching TRBD2 (6 bases). The CDR3 runs to 15 residues. Between the trimmed V and J ends, which lost 3 bases and 5 bases, there was a span of 17 bases. The germline V gene encodes CDR1 DFQATT and CDR2 SNEGSKA (reference sequence). The sequenced part of the CDR3 DNA is TGCAGTGCTAGTATGGGGGGTGCCGGGAACAATGAG. This sequence encodes CSASMGGAGNNE. The full-length CDR3 reads as CSASMGGAGNNEQFF.

Turning to this clone: The missing CDR3 end, 3 residues past where the read stops, is filled in from the germline J gene. The rearrangement uses TRBV20-1 and TRBJ1-2, with a weak D call TRBD1 (6 bases). V lost 4 bases and J lost 5, with 14 bases in between. The CDR3 is made up of 13 amino acids. Germline CDR1 is DFQATT and CDR2 is SNEGSKA (reference sequence). The CDR3 bases that were read are TGCAGTGCTATGGGGGCAGCTTTATATGGC. Translated: CSAMGAALYG. In full, the CDR3 reads CSAMGAALYGYTF.

With respect to this clone: The observed sequence ends 3 residues before the CDR3 terminus, with the missing tail filled in from the germline J gene. The chain combines TRBV10-3 with TRBJ1-2, with 8 bases matching TRBD1. Per germline, CDR1 ENHRY and CDR2 SYGVKD. V shed 10 bases, J shed 6 bases, and the junction held 10 bases outside the gene matches. The CDR3 is made up of 13 amino acids. Incomplete CDR3 DNA: TGTGCCACTAGTGGACAGGGTGGAGATGGC. This sequence encodes CATSGQGGDG. Given in full, the CDR3 is CATSGQGGDGYTF.

Judged by frequency, this clone is medium-sized (0.01 to 0.1%). Read sequence stops 3 residues before the CDR3 end, and the germline J gene provides the missing end. This sequence joins TRBV5-1 and TRBJ1-2; D perhaps matches TRBD1 (6 bases). Trimming left V 4 bases short and J 6 bases short, with 16 bases between. Germline lookup yields CDR1 SGHRS and CDR2 YFSETQ. The CDR3 has 14 amino acids. This CDR3 reads CASSTETGGNGYTF. The CDR3 DNA, read in part, is TGCGCCAGCAGCACCGAGACAGGTGGGAATGGC. Full variable domain (missing parts from reference TRBV5-1 and TRBJ1-2): KAGVTQTPRYLIKTRGQQVTLSCSPISGHRSVSWYQQTPGQGLQFLFEYFSETQRNKGNFPGRFSGRQFSNSRSEMNVSTLELGDSALYLCASSTETGGNGYTFGSGTRLTVV.

This clone registers medium-sized by frequency. Coverage ceases 3 residues before the CDR3 finishes, and the germline J gene fills in the end. The chain recombines TRBV12-3 or TRBV12-4 with TRBJ2-2; D may be TRBD1 (6 bases). The CDR3 covers 15 residues. With 6 bases removed from V and 4 bases from J, the gap between germline ends came to 15 bases. The CDR3 sequence is CASSPTRGGTGELFF. Incomplete CDR3 DNA: TGTGCCAGCAGCCCGACCAGGGGCGGCACCGGGGAG.

Turning to this clone: The read finishes 3 residues shy of the CDR3 end, and the germline J gene is used to complete it. The chain links TRBV9 to TRBJ2-2; D call uncertain. Trimming removed 0 bases from V and 5 bases from J, with 5 bases in between. The length of the CDR3 is 13 residues. The germline V gene encodes CDR1 SGDLS and CDR2 YYNGEE. The CDR3 protein is CASSVDLTGELFF. The CDR3 DNA, read in part, is TGTGCCAGCAGCGTAGACTTGACCGGGGAG. The full variable domain, its missing parts supplied by reference TRBV9 and TRBJ2-2, is DSGVTQTPKHLITATGQRVTLRCSPRSGDLSVYWYQQSLDQGLQFLIQYYNGEERAKGNILERFSAQQFPDLHSELNLSSLELGDSALYFCASSVDLTGELFFGEGSRLTVL.

A remark on this clone: The read terminates 3 residues before the CDR3 end, so the remaining end is supplied by the germline J gene. The chain uses TRBV6-2 or TRBV6-3 and TRBJ2-1; 8 bases are a match to TRBD2. The CDR3 loop spans 14 amino acids. After removal of 10 bases from V and 6 bases from J, the junction contained 11 bases not matched to a gene. The germline V gene has CDR1 MNHEY and CDR2 SVGEGT. CDR3 DNA (partial): TGTGCCATAAAAGGGACTAGTGGTCTCAATGAG. Its translation is CAIKGTSGLNE. The entire CDR3 protein is CAIKGTSGLNEQFF.

Remarks on this clone: The observed sequence ends 3 residues before the CDR3 terminus, with the missing tail filled in from the germline J gene. The chain carries TRBV15 and TRBJ2-1; 11 bases fit TRBD2. V shed 8 bases and J 5 bases; nucleotides not matched to a gene: 8. This CDR3 spans 15 amino acids. Germline CDR1 reads LNHNV; CDR2 reads YYDKDF (reference sequence). CDR3 in amino acids: CATEEGTSGDNEQFF. The covered CDR3 bases are TGTGCCACCGAAGAAGGGACTAGCGGAGACAATGAG.

Frequency places this clone as medium-sized (0.01 to 0.1%). The read terminates 3 residues before the CDR3 end, so the remaining end is supplied by the germline J gene. V gene TRBV7-2 combines with J gene TRBJ1-4; D not resolved. The V end was cut by 5 bases, the J end by 0 bases, with 10 bases between. The CDR3 is made up of 15 amino acids. Germline-derived CDR1 and CDR2 are SGHTA and FQGNSA. Incomplete CDR3 DNA: TGTGCCAGCAGCCCACAGTTTACAACTAATGAAAAA. Its protein product is CASSPQFTTNEK. The CDR3 reads in full as CASSPQFTTNEKLFF.

Notes on this clone: The CDR3 end is not reached by the read, which stops 3 residues before it; the germline J gene fills it in. V is TRBV6-2 or TRBV6-3 and J is TRBJ2-2, with TRBD2 matching over 10 bases. V lost 3 bases and J lost 6; bases outside the gene matches: 4. Germline V lookup: CDR1 MNHEY, CDR2 SVGEGT. There are 15 residues in the CDR3. The sequenced part of the CDR3 DNA is TGTGCCAGCAGTTATCTAGCGGGAGTTTCCGGGGAG. It encodes CASSYLAGVSGE. The whole CDR3 protein reads CASSYLAGVSGELFF.

A note on this clone: The read comes to an end 3 residues before the CDR3 does, leaving the germline J gene to fill in the end. This sequence joins TRBV18 and TRBJ2-3; 9 bases map to TRBD1. The CDR3 extends over 16 amino acids. Germline values: CDR1 KGHSH, CDR2 LQKENI. The junction had 8 bases not matched to a gene; V was cut back by 1 base and J by 6 bases. The CDR3 region is CASSPLGTGLFDTQYF. The CDR3 DNA, read in part, is TGTGCCAGCTCACCACTTGGGACAGGGCTTTTCGATACG.